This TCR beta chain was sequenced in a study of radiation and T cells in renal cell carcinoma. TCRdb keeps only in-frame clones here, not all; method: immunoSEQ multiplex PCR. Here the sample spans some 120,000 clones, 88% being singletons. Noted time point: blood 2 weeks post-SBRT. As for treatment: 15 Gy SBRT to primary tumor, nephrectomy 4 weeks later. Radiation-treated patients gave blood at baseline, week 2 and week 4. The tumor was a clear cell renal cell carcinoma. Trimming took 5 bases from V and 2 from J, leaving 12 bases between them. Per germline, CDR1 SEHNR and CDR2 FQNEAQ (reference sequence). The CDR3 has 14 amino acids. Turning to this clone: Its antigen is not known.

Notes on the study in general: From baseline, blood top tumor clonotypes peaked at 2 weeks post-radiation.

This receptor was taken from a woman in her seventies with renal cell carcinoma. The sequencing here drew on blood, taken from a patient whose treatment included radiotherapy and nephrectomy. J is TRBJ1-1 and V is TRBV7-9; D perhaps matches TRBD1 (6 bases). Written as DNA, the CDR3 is TGTGCCAGCAGCCTACAGACAGGAAACACTGAAGCTTTCTTT. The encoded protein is CASSLQTGNTEAFF.